This T cell receptor (beta chain) was identified in a study of cytomegalovirus exposure and HLA in healthy donors. General study findings and limits: In a later analysis, several top co-occurrence clusters appeared linked to parvovirus B19, influenza, CMV and Epstein-Barr virus. TRBV6-2, TRBV6-3 and some other V segments were excluded as indistinguishable. A later analysis found most CMV-associated TCR beta chains apparently HLA-restricted.

The PCR employed 60 Vbeta primers together with 13 Jbeta primers. Libraries were prepared by immunoSEQ multiplex PCR; TCRdb keeps only in-frame clonotypes and omits some of them. The data hold about 130,000 clones, with more than 65% observed a single time. This CDR3 region has 14 residues. Germline CDR1 SNHLY, CDR2 FYNNEI. V lost 6 bases to trimming and J lost 8 bases; unmatched junction nucleotides: 7. With respect to this clone: Antigen: not known.

Sequenced: PBMCs. V and J are TRBV2 and TRBJ2-1; 10 bases align to TRBD1. This sequence originates from a woman aged 18-29 years in good health and CMV-seropositive. The CDR3 DNA follows: TGTGCCAGCAGACAGGGACAGGGGATCGATGAGCAGTTCTTC. Protein sequence: CASRQGQGIDEQFF.